The present TCR beta chain was sequenced within a study of early T cells in non-severe SARS-CoV-2 infection (dated by TCRdb to about 2021). Notes on the research overall: Bulk RNA from unsorted whole blood was used for TCR sequencing, so alpha and beta chains could not be paired.

The library was built by means of 5' RACE. Sequencing was performed on a NextSeq 500. Unique molecular identifiers were attached to individual cDNA molecules in the TCR library protocol so that sequencing error and PCR bias could be corrected. Both TCR alpha and beta chains were sequenced, and tight co-correlation was observed between alpha and beta sequence abundances in each sample. As for the authors' bioinformatics: Decombinator V4 was used to annotate TCR sequences for V gene, J gene and CDR3. TCRs were defined as expanded if a significant change between any two time points was detected under a Poisson model with p below 0.0001. TCR abundances were normalised to the total number of TCRs sequenced per sample and expressed as counts per million. MAIT TCRs were defined by TRAV1-2 paired with TRAJ12, TRAJ20 or TRAJ33, and iNKT TCRs by TRAV10 paired with TRAJ18. VDJdb, accessed 1 November 2021, was searched for CMV, EBV and SARS-CoV-2 annotated TCRs, with TCRs annotated for multiple antigens excluded. The raw public reads went through TCRdb reprocessing: fastp at Q25, MiXCR clone calling, in-frame beta chains kept. Rows merge per CDR3 protein into single entries with the most common DNA and genes. TCRdb's processing, not the authors' own work, is the source of the V and J calls. The sample table holds 74,000 or so distinct CDR3 sequences, of which roughly 13% were seen once. Around 1.1% of the sample lies in the top ten.

The V and J ends are trimmed by 0 bases and 4 bases, leaving 10 bases between them. Inclusive of the bounding cysteine and phenylalanine, the CDR3 is 13 residues long. CDR3 DNA only is kept here, 39 bases in frame from base 1. The CDR1 and CDR2 encoded by the germline V gene are SQVTM and ANQGSEA. Comment on this clonotype: What antigen it recognizes has not been identified. No base quality values were provided; no much bigger clone lies one nucleotide off.

The study was a case-control design nested within a healthcare worker cohort in London, UK, with weekly nasopharyngeal swab PCR tests and blood sampling. Healthcare workers were recruited during the week of the UK lockdown, between 23 and 31 March 2020, and followed weekly for up to roughly 16 weeks. Study-level results and caveats: VDJdb matching was skewed toward anti-spike CD8 responses and likely underestimated virus-specific expansions by missing private and CD4 specificities.

Sequences were obtained from whole blood. This sequence uses TRBV29-1 and TRBJ2-7; the D gene is perhaps TRBD1 or TRBD2, as each covers 5 bases. This receptor was taken from an adult who was a healthcare worker with PCR-confirmed SARS-CoV-2 infection or an uninfected control (not recorded which). The CDR3: CSVEEGTNYEQYF. The base sequence is TGCAGCGTTGAAGAGGGGACGAATTACGAGCAGTACTTC.